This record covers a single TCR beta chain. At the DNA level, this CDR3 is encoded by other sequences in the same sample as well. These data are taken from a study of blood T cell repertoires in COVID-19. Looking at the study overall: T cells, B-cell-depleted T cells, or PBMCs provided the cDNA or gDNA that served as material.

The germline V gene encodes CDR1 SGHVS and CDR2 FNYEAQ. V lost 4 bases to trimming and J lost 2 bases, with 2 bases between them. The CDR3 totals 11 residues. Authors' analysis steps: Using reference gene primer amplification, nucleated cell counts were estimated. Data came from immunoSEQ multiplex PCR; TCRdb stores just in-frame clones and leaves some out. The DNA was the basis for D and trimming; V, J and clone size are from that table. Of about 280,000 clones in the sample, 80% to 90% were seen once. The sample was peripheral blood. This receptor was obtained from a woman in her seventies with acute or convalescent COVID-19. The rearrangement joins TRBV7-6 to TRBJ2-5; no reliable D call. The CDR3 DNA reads TGTGCCAGCAGCTCACAAGAGACCCAGTACTTC. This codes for CASSSQETQYF.